The 17 T cell receptor beta chains given below trace back to one sample, sequenced in a study of blood T cell repertoires in COVID-19. TCRdb keeps only in-frame clones here, not all; method: immunoSEQ multiplex PCR. The sample has around 180,000 clones, roughly nine tenths seen once. Sequencing was carried out using peripheral blood. The receptor source for this set is a man aged 65-85 years with active or convalescent COVID-19.

The gene calls are TRBV7-9 and TRBJ2-1; TRBD1 matches 9 bases. V trimming: 3 bases; J trimming: 3 bases; junction bases outside the gene matches: 12. CDR3 length equals 18 residues. From germline, CDR1 is SEHNR and CDR2 FQNEAQ (reference sequence). CDR3 in DNA: TGTGCCAGCAGCTTTAGCCTAGCGACAGGGGGAATCTACAATGAGCAGTTCTTC. It specifies CASSFSLATGGIYNEQFF.

This clone was detected once. J is TRBJ2-7 and V is TRBV27, with a tentative D call TRBD1 (6 bases). V was pared by 6 bases and J by 3 bases, with 12 bases between. Germline V gene data show CDR1 as MNHEY and CDR2 as SMNVEV (reference sequence). This CDR3 region has 13 residues. CDR3 protein: CASRPGQNYEQYF. CDR3 nucleotide sequence: TGTGCCAGCAGACCCGGACAGAACTACGAGCAGTACTTC.

CDR3: CASSGLRRNTIYF. Here the CDR3 DNA reads TGTGCCAGCAGTGGCCTGAGGAGAAACACCATATATTTT. This chain links TRBV12-3 or TRBV12-4 with TRBJ1-3; D uncertain. With 5 bases removed from V and 5 bases from J, the gap between germline ends came to 10 bases. This CDR3 contains 13 residues.

The rearrangement uses TRBV30 and TRBJ1-6; D ambiguous. This CDR3 has 14 amino acids. Trimming shortened V by 3 bases and J by 7 bases, and 13 bases separated the two germline ends. Germline CDR1 reads GTSNPN; CDR2 reads SVGIG (reference sequence). CDR3 protein: CAWRTYRGNSPLHF. DNA of the CDR3: TGTGCCTGGAGGACCTACCGAGGGAATTCACCCCTCCACTTT. The variable domain in full, with the rest retrieved from reference TRBV30 and TRBJ1-6, is SQTIHQWPATLVQPVGSPLSLECTVEGTSNPNLYWYRQAAGRGLQLLFYSVGIGQISSEVPQNLSASRPQDRQFILSSKKLLLSDSGFYLCAWRTYRGNSPLHFGNGTRLTVT.

The V call is TRBV7-8, the J call TRBJ1-4; 11 bases are a match to TRBD1. The V segment lost 1 base and the J segment 6 bases; nucleotides outside the gene matches: 7. CDR1 SGHVS and CDR2 FQNEAQ come from the germline V gene. The CDR3 length is 17 residues. CDR3 loop: CASSLVGGTGGYEKLFF. The CDR3 DNA sequence: TGTGCCAGCAGCTTAGTAGGGGGGACAGGGGGATATGAAAAACTGTTTTTT. Drawing the rest from reference TRBV7-8 and TRBJ1-4, the complete variable domain is GAGVSQSPRYKVAKRGQDVALRCDPISGHVSLFWYQQALGQGPEFLTYFQNEAQLDKSGLPSDRFFAERPEGSVSTLKIQRTQQEDSAVYLCASSLVGGTGGYEKLFFGSGTQLSVL.

The rearrangement joins TRBV19 to TRBJ1-2; TRBD1 aligns across 7 bases. V was pared by 7 bases and J by 5 bases, with 7 bases of the junction left unmatched. Germline CDR1 LNHDA, CDR2 SQIVND (reference sequence). There are 13 residues in the CDR3. Here the CDR3 reads CASNEDRAYGYTF. CDR3 in DNA: TGTGCCAGTAACGAAGACAGGGCTTATGGCTACACCTTC.

The DNA of the CDR3 is TGTGCCAGCAGTCACAGGGGGCCCACTGAAGCTTTCTTT. Its translation is CASSHRGPTEAFF. V gene TRBV27 combines with J gene TRBJ1-1; 9 positions agree with TRBD1. V shed 5 bases, J shed 4 bases, and the junction held 2 bases outside the gene matches. Germline V lookup: CDR1 MNHEY, CDR2 SMNVEV (reference sequence). CDR3 length equals 13 residues.

This chain uses TRBV5-1 with TRBJ1-1; weak D call: TRBD1 (6 bases). The CDR3 contains 16 residues. The germline CDR1 and CDR2 sequences are SGHRS and YFSETQ. V gave up 1 base and J gave up 1 base, with 14 bases separating them. This CDR3 reads CASSLSTGTKNTEAFF. The CDR3 DNA is TGCGCCAGCAGCTTGTCTACAGGGACCAAGAACACTGAAGCTTTCTTT.

This clone was observed a handful of times. This chain uses TRBV12-3 or TRBV12-4 with TRBJ1-4; D remains ambiguous. V was pared by 0 bases and J by 8 bases, with 7 bases between. This CDR3 comprises 13 residues. DNA for the CDR3: TGTGCCAGCAGTTTAGCGCGGCCGGAAAAACTGTTTTTT. This sequence encodes CASSLARPEKLFF.

This clone occurred once. The chain couples TRBV9 to TRBJ1-5, with D perhaps matching TRBD1 (5 bases). Germline assignment: CDR1 SGDLS and CDR2 YYNGEE. The length of the CDR3 is 15 residues. With 4 bases removed from V and 7 bases from J, the gap between germline ends came to 18 bases. The CDR3 here is CASSPEGSGGQPQHF. DNA of the CDR3: TGTGCCAGCAGCCCAGAGGGTTCGGGGGGACAGCCCCAGCATTTT.

The V call is TRBV30, the J call TRBJ1-4; 9 bases are a match to TRBD1. The CDR3 is 14 residues long. Trimming at V came to 2 bases and at J to 7 bases, leaving 5 bases not matched to a gene. From germline, CDR1 is GTSNPN and CDR2 SVGIG (reference sequence). This CDR3 is CAWSRTGVGEKLFF. The CDR3 coding sequence is TGTGCCTGGAGTCGGACAGGGGTCGGTGAAAAACTGTTTTTT.

J is TRBJ2-1 and V is TRBV6-2 or TRBV6-3; 9 bases fit TRBD1. Germline V gene data show CDR1 as MNHEY and CDR2 as SVGEGT. CDR3 size: 13 residues. The junction had 5 bases not matched to a gene; V was cut back by 7 bases and J by 7 bases. The CDR3 DNA sequence: TGTGCCAGCAACCCGACAGGGGGGAATGAGCAGTTCTTC. Encoded protein: CASNPTGGNEQFF.

The chain carries TRBV29-1 and TRBJ1-5, with TRBD1 as a possible D gene (6 bases). This CDR3 is 15 amino acids long. Germline lookup yields CDR1 SQVTM and CDR2 ANQGSEA. V gave up 4 bases and J gave up 2 bases, with 15 bases separating them. The DNA of the CDR3 is TGCAGCGTTGCCATTACAGGGTCTGGCAATCAGCCCCAGCATTTT. This gives the protein CSVAITGSGNQPQHF. Full variable domain (remainder filled in from reference TRBV29-1 and TRBJ1-5): SAVISQKPSRDICQRGTSLTIQCQVDSQVTMMFWYRQQPGQSLTLIATANQGSEATYESGFVIDKFPISRPNLTFSTLTVSNMSPEDSSIYLCSVAITGSGNQPQHFGDGTRLSIL.

The gene calls are TRBV12-3 or TRBV12-4 and TRBJ2-7, with 7 nucleotides matching TRBD2. The V segment lost 7 bases and the J segment 4 bases; nucleotides outside the gene matches: 7. The CDR3 is 13 amino acids. The CDR3 DNA sequence: TGTGCCAGCACTGGGAGGGTCAGGTACGAGCAGTACTTC. It translates to CASTGRVRYEQYF.

The CDR3 loop is CASSSGLATETQYF. CDR3 sequence (DNA): TGTGCCAGCAGCTCAGGACTAGCGACAGAGACCCAGTACTTC. The chain has TRBV5-4 and TRBJ2-5; TRBD2 matches 9 bases. The CDR3 spans 14 residues. CDR1 and CDR2 from the germline V gene are SGHNT and YYREEE (reference sequence). Losses at the gene ends were 3 bases for V and 4 bases for J; bases not matched to a gene: 4.

The chain carries TRBV29-1 and TRBJ1-5, with D possibly being TRBD1 (6 bases). The length of the CDR3 is 14 residues. V shed 4 bases and J shed 4 bases, with 14 bases lying between them. Germline CDR1 reads SQVTM; CDR2 reads ANQGSEA. CDR3 nucleotides: TGCAGCGTTGTTCCCGGGGGGGCAAATCAGCCCCAGCATTTT. As protein: CSVVPGGANQPQHF.

This chain uses TRBV7-9 with TRBJ1-1; unclear D gene. With 1 base removed from V and 4 bases from J, the gap between germline ends came to 7 bases. The CDR3 sequence is 13 residues long. The germline V gene encodes CDR1 SEHNR and CDR2 FQNEAQ (reference sequence). The CDR3 spells CASSLDSRTEAFF. Here the CDR3 DNA reads TGTGCCAGCAGCTTAGACTCTCGCACTGAAGCTTTCTTT.